The rows below give T cell receptor beta chains drawn from one sample of a study of Ad26.COV2.S vaccination and SARS-CoV-2 variants. Produced via immunoSEQ multiplex PCR; TCRdb's table is partial and in-frame only. The table includes about 350,000 clones, roughly 85% detected once. Specimen: peripheral blood, collected in a trial of Ad26.COV2.S vaccine versus placebo. All receptors come from a person aged 18-65 years who received the Ad26.COV2.S COVID-19 vaccine or a placebo. Each CDR3 is given with its conserved first and last residue. The D gene is left open where the match is weak. Rows give clone size only sometimes, using once, few, many, or a class for an expanded clone.

v_call	clone_size	d_call	j_call	cdr3_aa	cdr3_nt
TRBV12-5	.	TRBD2	TRBJ2-5	CASGLVRPGGETQYF	TGTGCTAGTGGTTTGGTACGACCGGGGGGGGAGACCCAGTACTTC
TRBV7-7	.	TRBD1	TRBJ2-7	CASSLGQGAYYEQYF	TGTGCCAGCAGCCTCGGGCAGGGGGCCTATTACGAGCAGTACTTC
TRBV5-6	.	.	TRBJ2-3	CASSFVFSTDTQYF	TGTGCCAGCAGCTTTGTGTTTAGCACAGATACGCAGTATTTT
TRBV7-9	.	.	TRBJ1-6	CASGAGPYNSPLHF	TGTGCCAGCGGGGCCGGCCCCTATAATTCACCCCTCCACTTT
TRBV29-1	.	.	TRBJ1-1	CSVVRGENTEAFF	TGCAGCGTTGTTAGGGGGGAGAACACTGAAGCTTTCTTT
TRBV27	.	TRBD2	TRBJ2-7	CASSHSAGAIIYEQYF	TGTGCCAGCAGTCACTCAGCGGGAGCGATTATCTACGAGCAGTACTTC
TRBV27	.	.	TRBJ1-4	CASSSGGPNEKLFF	TGTGCCAGCAGTTCGGGGGGGCCTAATGAAAAACTGTTTTTT
TRBV11-2	many	.	TRBJ2-1	CASSFFGVDSYNEQFF	TGTGCCAGCAGCTTTTTTGGGGTTGATTCCTACAATGAGCAGTTCTTC
TRBV15	.	.	TRBJ1-5	CATSRDLVEGSNQPQHF	TGTGCCACCAGCAGAGATCTGGTGGAGGGTAGCAATCAGCCCCAGCATTTT
TRBV30	.	TRBD1	TRBJ1-1	CAWIPTGGGWAEAFF	TGTGCCTGGATCCCAACGGGAGGGGGCTGGGCTGAAGCTTTCTTT
TRBV6-5	.	.	TRBJ1-1	CASIPAGGIGTEAFF	TGTGCCAGCATACCCGCGGGGGGCATCGGCACTGAAGCTTTCTTT
TRBV3-1/TRBV3-2	.	.	TRBJ2-5	CASGIKGGQETQYF	TGTGCCAGCGGAATAAAAGGGGGGCAAGAGACCCAGTACTTC
TRBV7-2	once	.	TRBJ1-2	CASSLSQGLGYGYTF	TGTGCCAGCAGCTTATCTCAGGGGCTGGGGTATGGCTACACCTTC
TRBV12-3/TRBV12-4	.	TRBD2	TRBJ2-1	CASSGLAGNEQFF	TGTGCCAGCAGTGGACTAGCAGGCAATGAGCAGTTCTTC
TRBV11-2	.	.	TRBJ2-5	CASTLGDSRRETQYF	TGTGCCAGCACCCTAGGGGACTCTAGGCGGGAGACCCAGTACTTC
TRBV28	.	.	TRBJ1-2	CAIVDLDYGYTF	TGTGCCATCGTGGATTTAGACTATGGCTACACCTTC
TRBV6-2/TRBV6-3	.	.	TRBJ1-6	CASSPTPGTLNSPLHF	TGTGCCAGCAGTCCGACACCCGGGACGCTCAATTCACCCCTCCACTTT
TRBV15	.	TRBD2	TRBJ2-3	CATSRDRTSPPDTQYF	TGTGCCACCAGCAGAGATAGGACTAGTCCCCCAGATACGCAGTATTTT
TRBV7-2	once	TRBD2	TRBJ2-3	CASSPGRGVGAQYF	TGTGCCAGCAGCCCCGGACGGGGGGTCGGGGCGCAGTATTTT
TRBV12-5	.	TRBD1	TRBJ2-7	CASGLPRWAGGIEQYF	TGTGCTAGTGGTTTGCCGAGGTGGGCAGGGGGCATCGAGCAGTACTTC
TRBV6-5	.	.	TRBJ1-3	CASRAALFSGNTIYF	TGTGCCAGCAGAGCGGCACTCTTCTCTGGAAACACCATATATTTT
TRBV6-5	.	.	TRBJ1-1	CASTQGWTEAFF	TGTGCCAGCACTCAGGGGTGGACTGAAGCTTTCTTT
TRBV11-2	.	TRBD2	TRBJ2-7	CASSVTSGYEQYF	TGTGCCAGCAGCGTGACTAGCGGCTACGAGCAGTACTTC
TRBV3-1/TRBV3-2	.	.	TRBJ1-4	CASSPSNEKLFF	TGTGCCAGCAGCCCGTCCAATGAAAAACTGTTTTTT
TRBV7-6	.	.	TRBJ2-7	CASSLAGDAYEQYF	TGTGCCAGCAGCTTAGCAGGGGATGCTTACGAGCAGTACTTC
TRBV10-1	.	.	TRBJ2-2	CASSENRYTGELFF	TGCGCCAGCAGTGAGAACAGATACACCGGGGAGCTGTTTTTT
TRBV4-3	.	.	TRBJ2-3	CASSQTGLRATDTQYF	TGCGCCAGCAGCCAAACGGGCCTTAGGGCCACAGATACGCAGTATTTT
TRBV3-1/TRBV3-2	.	TRBD2	TRBJ2-5	CASSHFQREQETQYF	TGTGCCAGCAGCCATTTCCAGCGGGAGCAAGAGACCCAGTACTTC
TRBV4-1	.	TRBD1	TRBJ1-1	CASSTGGWNTEAFF	TGCGCCAGCAGTACAGGGGGATGGAACACTGAAGCTTTCTTT
TRBV5-1	.	TRBD2	TRBJ2-1	CASSEGLVNEQFF	TGCGCCAGCAGCGAGGGACTAGTTAATGAGCAGTTCTTC
TRBV5-1	.	.	TRBJ1-5	CASSEGSNQPQHF	TGCGCCAGCAGCGAGGGAAGCAATCAGCCCCAGCATTTT
TRBV3-1/TRBV3-2	.	.	TRBJ2-5	CASSQDRYQVGETQYF	TGTGCCAGCAGCCAAGATCGGTATCAGGTGGGGGAGACCCAGTACTTC
TRBV1	.	.	TRBJ2-3	CTSSQATREAQYF	TGCACCAGCAGCCAGGCAACGCGGGAGGCGCAGTATTTT
TRBV19	.	TRBD1	TRBJ2-7	CASSPDRGTYEQYF	TGTGCCAGTAGTCCAGACAGGGGCACCTACGAGCAGTACTTC
TRBV7-2	few	.	TRBJ1-6	CASSLYQGNNSPLHF	TGTGCCAGCAGCTTATACCAGGGAAATAATTCACCCCTCCACTTT
TRBV19	.	.	TRBJ2-1	CASSIAGVHNEQFF	TGTGCCAGTAGTATAGCGGGGGTCCACAATGAGCAGTTCTTC